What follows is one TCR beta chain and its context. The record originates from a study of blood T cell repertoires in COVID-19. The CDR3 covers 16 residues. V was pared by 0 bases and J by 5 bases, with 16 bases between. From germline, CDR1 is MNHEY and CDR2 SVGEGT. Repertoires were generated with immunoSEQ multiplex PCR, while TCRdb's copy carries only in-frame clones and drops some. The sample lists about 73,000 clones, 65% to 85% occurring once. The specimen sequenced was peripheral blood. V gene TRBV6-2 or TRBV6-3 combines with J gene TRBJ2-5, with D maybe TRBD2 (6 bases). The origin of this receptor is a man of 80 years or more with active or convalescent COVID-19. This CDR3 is CASSYSRGLLSETQYF. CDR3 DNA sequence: TGTGCCAGCAGTTACTCGAGGGGACTCCTGTCTGAGACCCAGTACTTC.